This T cell receptor beta chain was sequenced in a study of PD-1 blockade in mismatch repair-deficient tumors. At the level of the study: All were previously treated, progressing patients with approximately 12 mismatch repair-deficient cancer types.

The ends were cut back, 2 bases at V and 4 bases at J, with 7 bases in the middle. CDR1 is MDHEN, CDR2 SYDVKM, per germline. The CDR3 has 13 residues. Profiled with immunoSEQ multiplex PCR; TCRdb holds only in-frame clones, not every one. This sample has about 130,000 clones, with more than 70% found just once. Mismatch repair deficiency was confirmed in all patients, by PCR or immunohistochemistry. The TCR-sequenced patients were three responders to pembrolizumab. A word on this clone: Its antigen is still unknown.

Broader study findings: Rapid post-treatment expansion, then contraction, generally preceding radiologic response, marked tumor-resident clones.

Here the sequenced sample was peripheral blood, taken approximately 73 weeks after starting pembrolizumab. The sequence derives from an adult with mismatch repair-deficient cancer. The chain links TRBV28 to TRBJ2-3; D is unclear. The CDR3 sequence: CASSLPLADTQYF. The CDR3 DNA sequence: TGTGCCAGCAGTTTACCGTTGGCAGATACGCAGTATTTT. Filled out from reference TRBV28 and TRBJ2-3, the complete variable domain reads DVKVTQSSRYLVKRTGEKVFLECVQDMDHENMFWYRQDPGLGLRLIYFSYDVKMKEKGDIPEGYSVSREKKERFSLILESASTNQTSMYLCASSLPLADTQYFGPGTRLTVL.